This T cell receptor beta chain comes out of a study of blood T cells in healthy people across ages. General study results and limits: Calculation of diversity from one million T cells yielded estimates considered to be underestimates.

With regard to this clonotype: Its antigen is unknown.

The use of a sample-barcoded 5' primer and a J-beta primer mix characterized a second PCR of about 7 to 12 cycles. In TCRdb, the 5' RACE reads were re-called with MiXCR into one record per CDR3 protein. This sample has 750,000 to 1,000,000 distinct CDR3 sequences, with almost 30% found just once. The germline gives CDR1 SGHKS, CDR2 YYEKEE (reference sequence). CDR3 length: 16 residues. Germline trimming cut 3 bases from V and 2 bases from J; bases unmatched to any gene: 6. The same data also contributed to another study, on T cells of mothers and their children.

The receptor's source is a middle-aged woman in good health. Sequencing was performed on blood. The gene calls are TRBV5-5 and TRBJ1-1; 11 nucleotides agree with TRBD1. CDR3 amino acids: CASSSGQGAFNTEAFF. The DNA of the CDR3 is TGTGCCAGCAGCTCAGGACAGGGGGCCTTTAACACTGAAGCTTTCTTT.